Each of the 16 T cell receptor beta chains below was sequenced from the same sample in a study of shared clonotypes between healthy human individuals. Clones were read by immunoSEQ multiplex PCR, and TCRdb kept only the in-frame ones, dropping some. The profile shows 560,000 or so clones, about 95% of them singletons. Naive CD8 isolation took CD45RO-negative cells positively selected for CCR7 and excluded terminally differentiated effector memory CD45RA+ cells. The specimen sequenced was naive CD8+ T cells sorted from blood. The source of these receptors is a woman in her thirties in good health.

This clone was seen once. This chain joins TRBV7-9 and TRBJ2-2; D unclear. CDR3 length: 11 residues. Germline values: CDR1 SEHNR, CDR2 FQNEAQ (reference sequence). V was pared by 8 bases and J by 7 bases, with 8 bases between. The CDR3: CASFWGGELFF. CDR3 nucleotides: TGTGCCAGCTTTTGGGGCGGGGAGCTGTTTTTT.

The chain joins TRBV28 to TRBJ1-3; D is unresolved. The V gene's germline CDR1 is MDHEN and CDR2 SYDVKM. V was shortened by 6 bases and J by 5 bases, with 23 bases between the two germline ends. This CDR3 spans 17 amino acids. In DNA form, the CDR3 reads TGTGCCAGCAGAGGAGACGTGTTTCGGGCGGCGAGAAACACCATATATTTT. It translates to CASRGDVFRAARNTIYF.

The V call is TRBV9, the J call TRBJ2-7; D is possibly TRBD1 or TRBD2 (5 bases each). CDR3 size: 15 residues. Trimming took off 3 bases at V and 0 bases at J, with 13 bases between the two ends. CDR1 is SGDLS, CDR2 YYNGEE, per germline. DNA of the CDR3: TGTGCCAGCAGCGCCCGGGACGGTGGCTCCTACGAGCAGTACTTC. This gives the protein CASSARDGGSYEQYF.

The chain has TRBV11-2 and TRBJ2-2; possible D gene TRBD2, 5 bases. The CDR3 is 17 amino acids. The V and J ends lost 1 base and 0 bases respectively, with 12 bases between them. Germline V gene lookup returns CDR1 SGHAT and CDR2 FQNNGV. CDR3 region: CASSLVYGGSNTGELFF. CDR3 in DNA: TGTGCCAGCAGCTTAGTGTACGGCGGGTCGAACACCGGGGAGCTGTTTTTT.

This rearrangement joins TRBV6-6 to TRBJ2-1, with D uncertain. This CDR3 comprises 12 residues. Germline assignment: CDR1 MNHNY and CDR2 SVGAGI (reference sequence). Deletions cut 7 bases from V and 9 bases from J, with 13 bases between. The CDR3, as DNA: TGTGCCAGCACCGTAAGGTACGGTGAGCAGTTCTTC. It translates to CASTVRYGEQFF.

V is TRBV7-9 and J is TRBJ1-2; D perhaps matches TRBD1 (6 bases). CDR3 size: 13 residues. Trimming shortened V by 8 bases and J by 6 bases, and 16 bases separated the two germline ends. Germline lookup yields CDR1 SEHNR and CDR2 FQNEAQ (reference sequence). The CDR3 sequence is CASLGTPLDGYTF. For the CDR3, the DNA is TGTGCCAGCCTCGGGACACCACTGGATGGCTACACCTTC.

The J gene is TRBJ2-3, the V gene TRBV30; D remains ambiguous. CDR3 length equals 13 residues. The germline CDR1 and CDR2 sequences are GTSNPN and SVGIG (reference sequence). Trimming stripped 0 bases from V and 0 bases from J, with 4 bases between. In DNA form, the CDR3 reads TGTGCCTGGAGTGTAGATAGCACAGATACGCAGTATTTT. Its translation is CAWSVDSTDTQYF.

This clone was detected once. The chain employs TRBV7-2 and TRBJ2-7, with 9 bases matching TRBD2. Germline V CDR1 and CDR2: SGHTA, FQGNSA. V lost 5 bases and J lost 2; bases outside the gene matches: 10. The CDR3 is 16 residues long. CDR3 sequence: CASSQGGLANTYEQYF. The CDR3 region has the DNA TGTGCCAGCAGCCAGGGGGGACTAGCAAATACCTACGAGCAGTACTTC.

About this clone: The junction departs from the called germline gene at one end, perhaps through a read error. The chain couples TRBV18 to TRBJ2-2; D remains ambiguous. The germline gives CDR1 KGHSH, CDR2 LQKENI. The CDR3 loop spans 13 amino acids. The CDR3 bases are TGTGCCAGCTCTCCACCAGCTTCCGGGGAGCTGTTTTTT. Its protein product is CASSPPASGELFF.

The genes are TRBV7-9 and TRBJ2-5, with 8 positions matching TRBD1. The ends lost 4 bases at V and 4 bases at J; junction bases unmatched: 8. Germline loops: CDR1 SEHNR, CDR2 FQNEAQ (reference sequence). The CDR3 sequence is 15 residues long. The DNA of the CDR3 is TGTGCCAGCAGCTCCGGGCAGGGGGCTGCAGAGACCCAGTACTTC. Protein product: CASSSGQGAAETQYF.

As concerns this clone: Germline is not matched at one junction end, which may reflect a read error. This chain links TRBV7-8 with TRBJ1-5; D is undetermined. Per the germline V gene, CDR1 is SGHVS and CDR2 is FQNEAQ. The CDR3 sequence is 15 residues long. CDR3 nucleotides: TGTGCCAGCAGCAAACACGCTGCCCAGGATCAACCCCAGCATTTT. Protein product: CASSKHAAQDQPQHF.

The V gene is TRBV6-6, the J gene TRBJ1-6; TRBD1 agrees at 9 bases. CDR1 MNHNY and CDR2 SVGAGI come from the germline V gene (reference sequence). The ends lost 2 bases at V and 10 bases at J; junction bases unmatched: 6. The CDR3 loop spans 15 amino acids. CDR3 in DNA: TGTGCCAGCAGTTACCGGGACAGGGTGGGATCACCCCTCCACTTT. Its translation: CASSYRDRVGSPLHF.

This clone was detected once. V is TRBV4-1 and J is TRBJ2-5, with D unresolved. The CDR3 totals 14 residues. In germline, CDR1 is MGHRA, CDR2 YSYEKL. V was clipped by 1 base and J by 0 bases, with 6 bases between them. In DNA form, the CDR3 reads TGCGCCAGCAGCCAAGTTCAAAACCAAGAGACCCAGTACTTC. Protein sequence: CASSQVQNQETQYF.

The rearrangement links TRBV4-1 to TRBJ1-3; D perhaps matches TRBD1 (5 bases). The CDR3 length is 17 residues. V lost 1 base and J lost 0, with 13 bases in between. CDR1 and CDR2 from the germline V gene are MGHRA and YSYEKL. The CDR3 DNA is TGCGCCAGCAGCCAAGTCATAGGAGGGACCTCTGGAAACACCATATATTTT. Residues: CASSQVIGGTSGNTIYF.

This clone has just a few counts. At the DNA level, this CDR3 is encoded by other sequences in the same sample as well. V usage is TRBV9 and J usage is TRBJ2-5; weak D call: TRBD2 (5 bases). The CDR3 is 14 amino acids. Germline V CDR1 and CDR2: SGDLS, YYNGEE. The germline V and J ends were trimmed by 0 bases and 4 bases, with 10 bases remaining between them. Here the CDR3 reads CASSVGGSAETQYF. The CDR3 bases are TGTGCCAGCAGCGTAGGCGGGTCCGCAGAGACCCAGTACTTC.

The chain carries TRBV5-1 and TRBJ1-1; maybe TRBD1 (5 bases). CDR3 size: 13 residues. The V end was cut by 4 bases, the J end by 11 bases, with 18 bases between. Germline V lookup: CDR1 SGHRS, CDR2 YFSETQ. DNA of the CDR3: TGCGCCAGCAGCGAGACGGCCTCGAAGGGGGCTTTCTTT. It specifies CASSETASKGAFF. Using reference TRBV5-1 and TRBJ1-1 for the parts outside the CDR3, the full variable domain is KAGVTQTPRYLIKTRGQQVTLSCSPISGHRSVSWYQQTPGQGLQFLFEYFSETQRNKGNFPGRFSGRQFSNSRSEMNVSTLELGDSALYLCASSETASKGAFFGQGTRLTVV.